A selection of T cell receptor beta chains follows, all from one sample in a study of T cell changes during pregnancy in multiple sclerosis. Libraries were prepared by immunoSEQ multiplex PCR; TCRdb keeps only in-frame clonotypes and omits some of them. The sample lists 39,000 or so clones; 85% to 95% were seen once. This material consisted of CD4+ T cells from peripheral blood mononuclear cells, taken after pregnancy. Receptors originate from a female donor in good health, enrolled as a control in a pregnancy study. The CDR3 runs from the conserved cysteine through the conserved F or W.

V	J	CDR3
TRBV10-3	TRBJ2-7	CAISGTSSTYEQYF
TRBV5-5	TRBJ1-1	CASSLKRQGVTEAFF
TRBV5-1	TRBJ2-7	CASSLDSGGNFEQYF
TRBV5-1	TRBJ2-3	CASSLPTGEGTDTQYF
TRBV30	TRBJ1-2	CAWGANYGYTF
TRBV6-5	TRBJ1-3	CASRQDLSGNTIYF
TRBV11-3	TRBJ2-7	CASSSRLAGGLYEQYF
TRBV27	TRBJ2-7	CASSLFLDKGRTSRSYEQYF
TRBV19	TRBJ1-5	CASSIPAGSQPQHF
TRBV9	TRBJ1-5	CASSVGIGQGAGQPQHF
TRBV7-2	TRBJ1-1	CASSRFVEETEAFF
TRBV5-4	TRBJ2-1	CASSLARGSGTYNEQFF
TRBV5-4	TRBJ2-1	CASSSKTRPNNEQFF
TRBV18	TRBJ2-1	CASSLKTGYNEQFF
TRBV2	TRBJ2-6	CASSDDRQGSGANVLTF
TRBV10-3	TRBJ2-5	CATAGAGRQETQYF
TRBV18	TRBJ1-2	CASSPGFPDYGYTF
TRBV19	TRBJ1-1	CASSTKTGLEQGEAFF
TRBV30	TRBJ1-5	CAWDRGPNQPQHF
TRBV4-2	TRBJ2-7	CASSQDLTSGSNEQYF
TRBV5-1	TRBJ2-1	CASSFRQDKHNEQFF
TRBV19	TRBJ2-2	CASSTAQLAGNTGELFF
TRBV27	TRBJ2-6	CASSFWRGVNSGANVLTF
TRBV7-8	TRBJ2-5	CASSSGLAGGEGTQYF
TRBV27	TRBJ1-4	CASSLDRVGVEKLFF
TRBV29-1	TRBJ1-4	CSVSQGSTNEKLFF
TRBV10-3	TRBJ1-2	CAISWDRRNYGYTF
TRBV5-4	TRBJ2-5	CASSLPGWVETQYF
TRBV19	TRBJ1-5	CASSPPSAGSNQPQHF
TRBV5-1	TRBJ2-1	CASSLGGLAGMNEQFF
TRBV5-1	TRBJ2-1	CASSLAGQGISLYNEQFF
TRBV7-2	TRBJ2-2	CASSLRSGATGELFF
TRBV28	TRBJ1-5	CASSLWGGLKQPQHF
TRBV5-1	TRBJ2-7	CASSLVGSSYEQYF
TRBV11-2	TRBJ2-7	CASSPGTGTSYEQYF
TRBV20-1	TRBJ1-1	CSARDLAWARF
TRBV29-1	TRBJ2-1	CSTRDRGRYNEQFF
TRBV7-9	TRBJ2-7	CASSTSLPGTGMYEQYF
TRBV11-2	TRBJ1-1	CASSLDRNTEAFF
TRBV15	TRBJ2-5	CATSRPSGGRETQYF
TRBV7-7	TRBJ2-1	CASSGGLAGGNDDEQFF
TRBV18	TRBJ1-1	CASSPGQGSTEAFF
TRBV10-3	TRBJ1-5	CASSTGEGNQPQHF
TRBV30	TRBJ2-5	CAWSVLSGGPRETQYF
TRBV7-9	TRBJ1-1	CASSLGRSRNTEAFF
TRBV11-3	TRBJ2-5	CASSLGRRGTEETQYF
TRBV27	TRBJ1-1	CASSWGGGFTEAFF
TRBV2	TRBJ1-1	CASGQERNTEAFF
TRBV6-1	TRBJ2-1	CASSHTRSSNEQFF
TRBV19	TRBJ2-7	CASSTGQGSYEQYF
TRBV9	TRBJ2-5	CASSVSGGWETQYF
TRBV6-1	TRBJ2-1	CASSVIASDEQFF